This entry describes one T cell receptor (beta chain). Antigen specificity is unknown. The germline V gene has CDR1 SGHDT and CDR2 YYEEEE. V was shortened by 2 bases and J by 6 bases, with 15 bases between the two germline ends. This CDR3 comprises 15 residues. The data were produced by immunoSEQ multiplex PCR, yet TCRdb's version contains in-frame clones alone and is incomplete. The top ten clones hold approximately 6.6% of a sample with 160,000 or so clones, 70% to 90% of them seen once. The record originates from a study of T cell responses to AZD1222 COVID-19 vaccine. General study findings and limits: Donors were chiefly white British, with a greater number of females, and clonal diversity was perhaps underestimated. Spike was spanned by vaccine-associated CD4 TCRs, with dominance at 160-218 and 743-854. When two AZD1222 doses had been given, Spike-specific TCR breadth and depth rose.

This sample comprised peripheral blood, obtained after recovery from COVID-19. This TCR came from an adult who had recovered from COVID-19. The chain links TRBV5-6 to TRBJ1-5; possibly TRBD1 for D (5 bases). In DNA form, the CDR3 reads TGTGCCAGCAGCTTAATGGGGGTGACGGCTCAGCCCCAGCATTTT. Its protein product is CASSLMGVTAQPQHF.